The 2 T cell receptor beta chains below all came from one sample that was sequenced in a study of cytomegalovirus exposure and HLA in healthy donors. The PCR made use of 60 Vbeta and 13 Jbeta primers. Profiling relied on immunoSEQ multiplex PCR, and the TCRdb table lists in-frame clones only, not all of them. The data show roughly 170,000 clones, roughly 80% seen once. The sequencing input was PBMCs. The source is a woman younger than 35 in good health and CMV-seronegative.

In this sample, this clone turned up a few times. The V and J genes are TRBV2 and TRBJ1-1; D remains unclear. V was cut by 2 bases and J by 0 bases, with 4 bases left in between. Germline assignment: CDR1 SNHLY and CDR2 FYNNEI. CDR3 size: 13 residues. Here the CDR3 reads CASSEPMNTEAFF. In nucleotides, the CDR3 is TGTGCCAGCAGTGAACCTATGAACACTGAAGCTTTCTTT. The entire variable domain, with the rest obtained from reference TRBV2 and TRBJ1-1, is as follows: EPEVTQTPSHQVTQMGQEVILRCVPISNHLYFYWYRQILGQKVEFLVSFYNNEISEKSEIFDDQFSVERPDGSNFTLKIRSTKLEDSAMYFCASSEPMNTEAFFGQGTRLTVV.

This clone was seen a single time. This sequence joins TRBV5-1 and TRBJ2-1, with D perhaps TRBD2 (6 bases). Germline V gene data show CDR1 as SGHRS and CDR2 as YFSETQ. The CDR3 length is 14 residues. Trimming stripped 0 bases from V and 8 bases from J, with 12 bases between. CDR3 region: CASSLAGEAHEQFF. DNA of the CDR3: TGCGCCAGCAGCTTGGCGGGAGAGGCTCATGAGCAGTTCTTC.